The rows below give T cell receptor beta chains drawn from one sample of a study of metastatic and nonmetastatic thyroid tumors. MiXCR reprocessed the PCR reads for TCRdb. The sample consists of roughly 48,000 clones, under 20% of them appearing once. Sample: blood. The origin of the receptors is a female donor with papillary thyroid cancer or a benign thyroid nodule (not recorded which). Some clones in this sample may be carry-over from other donors' samples. CDR3s include the opening cysteine and the closing phenylalanine or tryptophan. The order of the fields is J gene, D gene, clone size, V gene, CDR3 DNA, CDR3 protein. A D gene is named only where the DNA matches it firmly. Some rows have no size entry. The others give once, few or many, or a class for an expanded clone.

j_call: TRBJ2-3; d_call: -; clone_size: many; v_call: TRBV7-3; cdr3_nt: TGTGCCAGCAGCCTTCTTTTTGAGGATACGCAGTATTTT; cdr3_aa: CASSLLFEDTQYF
j_call: TRBJ2-7; d_call: TRBD2; clone_size: many; v_call: TRBV9; cdr3_nt: TGTGCCAGCAGCGTACTCCCTAGCGGGAGCCACGAGCAGTACTTC; cdr3_aa: CASSVLPSGSHEQYF
j_call: TRBJ2-6; d_call: -; clone_size: many; v_call: TRBV11-2; cdr3_nt: TGTGCCAGCAGCGCTACAGCCTCTGGGGCCAACGTCCTGACTTTC; cdr3_aa: CASSATASGANVLTF
j_call: TRBJ2-7; d_call: -; clone_size: many; v_call: TRBV4-2; cdr3_nt: TGTGCCAGCAGCCGGGCGGTCGACGGGACAAAACACCCTTACGAGCAGTACTTC; cdr3_aa: CASSRAVDGTKHPYEQYF
j_call: TRBJ2-7; d_call: TRBD2; clone_size: many; v_call: TRBV7-2; cdr3_nt: TGTGCCAGCAGCCAAAGCACTAGCGGGAGGAGCTCCTACGAGCAGTACTTC; cdr3_aa: CASSQSTSGRSSYEQYF
j_call: TRBJ2-5; d_call: -; clone_size: many; v_call: TRBV6-1; cdr3_nt: TGTGCCAGCGGTCCTCAAGAGACCCAGTACTTC; cdr3_aa: CASGPQETQYF
j_call: TRBJ2-7; d_call: -; clone_size: -; v_call: TRBV28; cdr3_nt: TGTGCGACTCTAGGAGGGGTTTGCGAGCAGTACTTC; cdr3_aa: CATLGGVCEQYF
j_call: TRBJ2-1; d_call: TRBD2; clone_size: -; v_call: TRBV7-2; cdr3_nt: TGTGCCAGCAGCTTAGCCGTTAAGGGAGGGACTATTGGTGAGCAGTTCTTC; cdr3_aa: CASSLAVKGGTIGEQFF
j_call: TRBJ2-7; d_call: TRBD1; clone_size: few; v_call: TRBV28; cdr3_nt: TGTGCCAGCACTTCACAAACAGGGGGCGTCTCCTACCAGCAGTACTTC; cdr3_aa: CASTSQTGGVSYQQYF
j_call: TRBJ2-3; d_call: TRBD1; clone_size: -; v_call: TRBV6-1; cdr3_nt: TGTGCCAGCGGGGAGACAGGGGACGGAACAGATACGCAGTATTTT; cdr3_aa: CASGETGDGTDTQYF
j_call: TRBJ1-5; d_call: TRBD1; clone_size: many; v_call: TRBV6-1; cdr3_nt: TGTGCCAGCAGTGTGACAGGGTATCAGCCCCAGCATTTT; cdr3_aa: CASSVTGYQPQHF
j_call: TRBJ1-2; d_call: -; clone_size: many; v_call: TRBV9; cdr3_nt: TGTGCCAGCAGCGTAGACGGTTCGGGTGGCTACACCTTC; cdr3_aa: CASSVDGSGGYTF
j_call: TRBJ1-2; d_call: -; clone_size: few; v_call: TRBV19; cdr3_nt: TGTGCCAGTAGTATACGTCCCAGGGAGGGTGGCTACACCTTC; cdr3_aa: CASSIRPREGGYTF
j_call: TRBJ2-7; d_call: TRBD2; clone_size: many; v_call: TRBV4-1; cdr3_nt: TGCGCCAGCAGCCCCGGGACTAGCGGGAGTTACGAGCAGTACTTC; cdr3_aa: CASSPGTSGSYEQYF
j_call: TRBJ2-2; d_call: -; clone_size: -; v_call: TRBV24-1; cdr3_nt: TGTGCCACCGTCAGCAGGACCGGGTATCTGTTTTTT; cdr3_aa: CATVSRTGYLFF
j_call: TRBJ2-6; d_call: -; clone_size: -; v_call: TRBV6-1; cdr3_nt: TGTGCCAGCAGTGTTACAGAGTCTTGGGCCAACTTCCTGACTTTC; cdr3_aa: CASSVTESWANFLTF
j_call: TRBJ1-1; d_call: -; clone_size: many; v_call: TRBV19; cdr3_nt: TGTGCCAGTACTTTTGGCAGATTGAACACTGAAGCTTTCTTT; cdr3_aa: CASTFGRLNTEAFF
j_call: TRBJ2-2; d_call: -; clone_size: -; v_call: TRBV7-8; cdr3_nt: TGTGCCAGCAGCCACAGTCGGGGGATAGTATCGAACACCGGGGAGCTGTTTTTT; cdr3_aa: CASSHSRGIVSNTGELFF
j_call: TRBJ2-7; d_call: -; clone_size: few; v_call: TRBV6-2/TRBV6-3; cdr3_nt: TGTGCCAGCAGTTACTGGTGTGTCGACGAGCATTACTTC; cdr3_aa: CASSYWCVDEHYF
j_call: TRBJ1-1; d_call: -; clone_size: many; v_call: TRBV18; cdr3_nt: TGTGCCAGCTCACCACCAAAGGTTGACACCGACACTGAAGCTTTCTTT; cdr3_aa: CASSPPKVDTDTEAFF
j_call: TRBJ1-1; d_call: TRBD1; clone_size: -; v_call: TRBV4-2; cdr3_nt: TGTGCCGGCAGCCCCAACACCATTACAGGGGGGAACACTGAAGCTTTCTTT; cdr3_aa: CAGSPNTITGGNTEAFF
j_call: TRBJ1-2; d_call: -; clone_size: few; v_call: TRBV6-1; cdr3_nt: TGTGCCAGCTGGGAAGTTCTCTACACCTTC; cdr3_aa: CASWEVLYTF
j_call: TRBJ1-5; d_call: TRBD1; clone_size: many; v_call: TRBV30; cdr3_nt: TGTGCCTGGAGTACTCAGACAGGGGGGGGTCAGCCCCAGCATTTT; cdr3_aa: CAWSTQTGGGQPQHF
j_call: TRBJ2-5; d_call: TRBD2; clone_size: many; v_call: TRBV4-1; cdr3_nt: TGCGCCAGCAGCCAACGAGCGGGAGGGCTAAAAGAGACCCAGTACTTC; cdr3_aa: CASSQRAGGLKETQYF
j_call: TRBJ2-6; d_call: TRBD1; clone_size: -; v_call: TRBV28; cdr3_nt: TGTGCCAGCATTGGGGGACAGTCTGGGGCCAACGTCCTTACTTTC; cdr3_aa: CASIGGQSGANVLTF
j_call: TRBJ2-5; d_call: TRBD2; clone_size: many; v_call: TRBV20-1; cdr3_nt: TGCAGTGCCCAACCGTTTTCGGGGGGAGAGACCCAGTACTTC; cdr3_aa: CSAQPFSGGETQYF
j_call: TRBJ1-1; d_call: TRBD1; clone_size: many; v_call: TRBV20-1; cdr3_nt: TGCAGTGCTTGGAGACAGGGGGGGGCTGAAGCTTTCTTT; cdr3_aa: CSAWRQGGAEAFF
j_call: TRBJ2-7; d_call: -; clone_size: many; v_call: TRBV20-1; cdr3_nt: TGCAGTGCCCCGGGACTCATGTCCTACGAGCAGTACTTC; cdr3_aa: CSAPGLMSYEQYF
j_call: TRBJ2-3; d_call: TRBD2; clone_size: -; v_call: TRBV6-1; cdr3_nt: TGTGCCAGCAGTGAAGGGGGACTAGCGGGGGTACTCACATATACGCAGTATTTT; cdr3_aa: CASSEGGLAGVLTYTQYF
j_call: TRBJ2-1; d_call: -; clone_size: few; v_call: TRBV28; cdr3_nt: TGTGCCAGCAGTCAGCAGGGAGGACAAAGGAGTTATCAGTTCTTC; cdr3_aa: CASSQQGGQRSYQFF
j_call: TRBJ1-5; d_call: -; clone_size: many; v_call: TRBV5-6; cdr3_nt: TGTGCCAGCAGCTTGCGATTTGGGAGTCGGAATAATCAGCCCCAGCATTTT; cdr3_aa: CASSLRFGSRNNQPQHF
j_call: TRBJ2-7; d_call: TRBD2; clone_size: medium-sized; v_call: TRBV12-3/TRBV12-4; cdr3_nt: TGTGCCAGCAGACGAGCCGGCGGGAGCCACGAGCAGTACTTC; cdr3_aa: CASRRAGGSHEQYF
j_call: TRBJ1-2; d_call: -; clone_size: many; v_call: TRBV28; cdr3_nt: TGTGCCAGCAGTTCCCCCGGGACGGGCTATGGCTACACCTTC; cdr3_aa: CASSSPGTGYGYTF
j_call: TRBJ2-3; d_call: -; clone_size: many; v_call: TRBV19; cdr3_nt: TGTGCCAGTAGCAGCCGGGCAGATACGCAGTATTTT; cdr3_aa: CASSSRADTQYF
j_call: TRBJ1-2; d_call: -; clone_size: -; v_call: TRBV7-2; cdr3_nt: TGTGCCAGCAGCCACGGGGACCGAAATCGTGGCTACACCTTC; cdr3_aa: CASSHGDRNRGYTF
j_call: TRBJ1-1; d_call: -; clone_size: many; v_call: TRBV24-1; cdr3_nt: TGTGCCACCACCCAAACGGGGATCCGGCGGGGTCCCACTGAAGCTTTCTTT; cdr3_aa: CATTQTGIRRGPTEAFF
j_call: TRBJ2-7; d_call: -; clone_size: -; v_call: TRBV10-3; cdr3_nt: TGTGCCACACGGGGAGTCGAGCAGTACTTC; cdr3_aa: CATRGVEQYF
j_call: TRBJ2-7; d_call: -; clone_size: many; v_call: TRBV3-1; cdr3_nt: TGTGCCAGCAGCCAATTTCCAGATTCCTACGAGCAGTACTTC; cdr3_aa: CASSQFPDSYEQYF
j_call: TRBJ2-2; d_call: -; clone_size: many; v_call: TRBV30; cdr3_nt: TGTGCCTGGAGACCCTCGTGGGGGGAGCTGTTTTTT; cdr3_aa: CAWRPSWGELFF
j_call: TRBJ2-2; d_call: -; clone_size: many; v_call: TRBV7-9; cdr3_nt: TGTGCCAGCAGCCCGTTAGTAGGGAACACCGGGGAGCTGTTTTTT; cdr3_aa: CASSPLVGNTGELFF
j_call: TRBJ2-7; d_call: -; clone_size: -; v_call: TRBV20-1; cdr3_nt: TGCAGTGCTCCCCTTACGGGCTACGAGCAGTACTTC; cdr3_aa: CSAPLTGYEQYF
j_call: TRBJ2-1; d_call: TRBD2; clone_size: many; v_call: TRBV19; cdr3_nt: TGTGCCAGTAGTATAAATCGGGAGGGAGTAAGGTACAATGAGCAGTTCTTC; cdr3_aa: CASSINREGVRYNEQFF